These T cell receptor beta chains were read from a single sample in a study of cytomegalovirus exposure and HLA in healthy donors. Libraries were prepared by immunoSEQ multiplex PCR; TCRdb keeps only in-frame clonotypes and omits some of them. The sample comprises about 160,000 clones, 55% to 80% of which are singletons, and around 4.5% rests with the top ten. The specimen sequenced was PBMCs. The receptors originated from a woman aged 18-29 years in good health and CMV-seropositive. Each CDR3 is given with its conserved first and last residue.

V,J,CDR3
TRBV5-6,TRBJ2-1,CASSLAFENEQFF
TRBV7-9,TRBJ2-1,CASSLSSGSGYNEQFF
TRBV4-3,TRBJ1-2,CASSQDVAGWGYGYTF
TRBV18,TRBJ1-2,CASSLYDAGQTNYGYTF
TRBV11-2,TRBJ2-5,CASSFSGEETQYF
TRBV2,TRBJ1-4,CASRVGQGALTNEKLFF
TRBV9,TRBJ2-7,CASSVGQFLSYEQYF
TRBV7-9,TRBJ2-1,CASSTSGAGGDEQFF
TRBV7-9,TRBJ2-5,CASSPGSGAQYF
TRBV5-1,TRBJ2-3,CASSPGATGRTDTQYF
TRBV7-9,TRBJ2-5,CASSLGYWTGKRLGETQYF
TRBV4-1,.,CASSPAAFIRGYEQYF
TRBV2,TRBJ2-7,CASRVKDGDSYEQYF
TRBV4-1,.,CASSLGTGADEQYF
TRBV29-1,TRBJ1-5,CSVKTGSNQPQHF
TRBV13,TRBJ2-7,CASSRRDYSSYEQYF
TRBV18,TRBJ2-3,CASSPGLAGGDTQYF
TRBV28,TRBJ1-2,CASSSGQGAYGYTF
TRBV30,TRBJ2-1,CAWSNPQRANEQFF
TRBV7-2,TRBJ1-1,CASSLGGSGDTEAFF
TRBV7-7,TRBJ2-5,CASSLIAGETQYF
TRBV29-1,TRBJ1-1,CSVLHGGPLNTEAFF
TRBV7-3,TRBJ2-5,CASSPTAGKETQYF
TRBV7-2,TRBJ2-5,CASSLLTGGSIQETQYF
TRBV9,TRBJ2-6,CASSELGWANSGANVLTF
TRBV5-1,TRBJ1-1,CASSLRLGGAEAFF
TRBV7-9,TRBJ1-3,CASSFLSGNTIYF
TRBV5-4,TRBJ1-2,CASSSGQGAFTGYTF
TRBV29-1,TRBJ2-6,CSAGLTSFHTGANVLTF
TRBV5-4,TRBJ2-3,CASSSGLAGRDTQYF
TRBV19,TRBJ1-2,CASSPKGDSLYGYTF
TRBV6-1,TRBJ1-3,CASRKETASGNTIYF
TRBV7-9,TRBJ2-7,CASSPGTGLYEQYF
TRBV4-1,TRBJ1-5,CASSPADSYNQPQHF
TRBV15,.,CATSRGQKASYEQYF
TRBV30,TRBJ2-4,CAWSVREGLAGANGWFQYF
TRBV27,TRBJ1-5,CASSRQGDNQPQHF
TRBV30,TRBJ1-5,CAWSGQGNQPQHF
TRBV28,TRBJ2-5,CASSLWLRAAQETQYF
TRBV28,TRBJ1-1,CASRRDRVGPEAFF
TRBV7-2,TRBJ1-6,CASSPGQEYNSPLHF
TRBV5-1,TRBJ2-1,CASSFGTGVINEQFF
TRBV4-3,TRBJ2-3,CASSPTSTDTQYF
TRBV4-1,TRBJ1-5,CASSPGYNQPQHF
TRBV11-2,TRBJ1-4,CASSLPPGDVEKLFF
TRBV18,TRBJ2-5,CASSRNAEETQYF
TRBV29-1,TRBJ1-2,CSVGGQDYGYTF
TRBV9,TRBJ1-1,CASSVVVSRDTEAFF
TRBV15,TRBJ2-3,CATSRGNSGTTDTQYF
TRBV6-5,TRBJ2-7,CASSYQVTSGAYEQYF
TRBV10-1,TRBJ2-7,CASSGTRGVDYEQYF
TRBV19,TRBJ1-5,CASSRGRGDSNQPQHF
TRBV4-2,TRBJ1-2,CASSQRTGNYGYTF
TRBV7-2,TRBJ2-7,CASSRHSGAGGFYEQYF
TRBV4-1,TRBJ2-2,CASSQGDRNTGELFF